This T cell receptor beta chain was sequenced in a study of T cells in Graves' hyperthyroidism and ophthalmopathy. Study-level information: Peripheral blood was taken when the disease was first diagnosed, before any treatment began.

The source of the PBMCs was about 10 ml of fresh peripheral blood. Many counts were recorded for this clonotype. What it binds is unknown. There were TCR beta CDR3 regions amplified from RNA transcripts. The primer set for the first-round RT-PCR of the TCR CDR3 was HTBI. Using its own MiXCR run on the multiplex PCR reads, TCRdb lists one record per CDR3 protein. The sample consists of approximately 600,000 distinct CDR3 sequences, roughly 14% of them appearing once. V was clipped by 0 bases and J by 4 bases, with 12 bases between them. Germline V gene sequence: CDR1 PRHDT, CDR2 FYEKMQ (reference sequence). This CDR3 is 15 amino acids long. Study observations and caveats: Ophthalmopathy could be told apart from stable hyperthyroidism with a 13 V-J model. The blood repertoire included most of the expanded thyroid clonotypes above 0.001.

This receptor was taken from a woman between 40 and 50 years old with Graves' ophthalmopathy. The source material was blood. The V and J genes are TRBV13 and TRBJ2-5; the D is unclear. The CDR3 DNA reads TGTGCCAGCAGCTTAGGGCAGTCCGGATTAGAGACCCAGTACTTC. Its translation: CASSLGQSGLETQYF.